This passage covers 9 T cell receptor beta chains from one sample sequenced in a study of blood T cell repertoires in COVID-19. Clones were sequenced by immunoSEQ multiplex PCR, and TCRdb holds only the in-frame ones, with some missing. The sample records some 90,000 clones, 80% to 90% being singletons. The sample taken for sequencing was peripheral blood. The receptors come from a man older than 75 with active or convalescent COVID-19.

The V call is TRBV4-1, the J call TRBJ1-6, with 9 bases identical to TRBD1. The V and J ends lost 3 bases and 9 bases, in that order; junction bases with no gene match: 9. The germline CDR1 and CDR2 sequences are MGHRA and YSYEKL. The CDR3 runs 16 residues. In nucleotides, the CDR3 is TGCGCCAGCAGCCAGGCGGGGACAGGGTCTATTTCACCCCTCCACTTT. Its protein product is CASSQAGTGSISPLHF.

J is TRBJ1-4 and V is TRBV24-1; 7 bases match TRBD1. V shed 6 bases, J shed 0 bases, and the junction held 9 bases outside the gene matches. There are 17 residues in the CDR3. Germline V lookup: CDR1 KGHDR, CDR2 SFDVKD. CDR3 residues: CATSSGTDHATNEKLFF. The CDR3 DNA reads as TGTGCCACCAGTTCCGGGACAGACCATGCAACTAATGAAAAACTGTTTTTT.

The rearrangement joins TRBV7-3 to TRBJ2-1, with 7 positions matching TRBD2. The CDR3 length is 13 residues. Germline assignment: CDR1 SGHTA and CDR2 FQGTGA. Trimming at V came to 9 bases and at J to 7 bases, leaving 9 bases not matched to a gene. The CDR3 sequence is CASRAGAGNEQFF. CDR3 bases: TGTGCCAGTCGGGCGGGAGCTGGGAATGAGCAGTTCTTC.

The CDR3: CASSVEDRAGVRNQPQHF. CDR3 DNA sequence: TGTGCCAGCAGCGTAGAGGATCGGGCAGGGGTACGTAATCAGCCCCAGCATTTT. The V gene is TRBV9, the J gene TRBJ1-5; tentatively, D is TRBD1 (6 bases). CDR3 length: 18 residues. Germline V gene data show CDR1 as SGDLS and CDR2 as YYNGEE. Trimming stripped 0 bases from V and 4 bases from J, with 20 bases between.

The chain is built from TRBV28 and TRBJ1-2, with 7 bases aligning to TRBD1. With V trimmed by 2 bases and J by 3 bases, 9 bases remained unmatched. Per the germline V gene, CDR1 is MDHEN and CDR2 is SYDVKM. The CDR3 runs to 16 residues. CDR3 protein: CASSLPGRQGDYGYTF. The CDR3 bases are TGTGCCAGCAGTTTACCCGGCCGACAGGGTGACTATGGCTACACCTTC.

V is TRBV5-5 and J is TRBJ2-3, with a tentative D call TRBD2 (6 bases). The germline V and J ends were trimmed by 4 bases and 6 bases, with 15 bases remaining between them. The CDR3 contains 14 residues. Germline CDR1 and CDR2: SGHKS and YYEKEE (reference sequence). The CDR3 loop reads CASSPIGGSDTQYF. Here the CDR3 DNA reads TGTGCCAGCAGCCCAATCGGGGGATCCGATACGCAGTATTTT. The full variable domain, with the rest looked up from reference TRBV5-5 and TRBJ2-3, is DAGVTQSPTHLIKTRGQQVTLRCSPISGHKSVSWYQQVLGQGPQFIFQYYEKEERGRGNFPDRFSARQFPNYSSELNVNALLLGDSALYLCASSPIGGSDTQYFGPGTRLTVL.

This clone was found a few times. The chain links TRBV27 to TRBJ2-5; D is perhaps TRBD2 (5 bases). V was shortened by 5 bases and J by 2 bases, with 15 bases between the two germline ends. CDR1 is MNHEY, CDR2 SMNVEV, per germline (reference sequence). The CDR3 is 15 residues long. CDR3 loop: CASSPTREGQETQYF. The CDR3, as DNA: TGTGCCAGCAGTCCTACCCGGGAAGGACAAGAGACCCAGTACTTC.

V usage is TRBV19 and J usage is TRBJ2-1; perhaps TRBD2 as D (6 bases). CDR1 LNHDA and CDR2 SQIVND come from the germline V gene (reference sequence). The CDR3 is 18 amino acids. The V and J ends lost 4 bases and 4 bases respectively, with 23 bases between them. CDR3 in amino acids: CASSTSSGTPRAYNEQFF. The CDR3 DNA is TGTGCCAGTAGTACGTCCTCCGGGACTCCACGAGCTTACAATGAGCAGTTCTTC.

The chain uses TRBV18 and TRBJ2-7; TRBD2 agrees at 10 bases. Germline CDR1 is KGHSH and CDR2 is LQKENI. V gave up 3 bases and J gave up 2 bases; unmatched junction bases: 4. The CDR3 is made up of 15 amino acids. The DNA for the CDR3 is TGTGCCAGCTCACCGTCGAGCGGGAGGGCCTACGAGCAGTACTTC. The encoded protein is CASSPSSGRAYEQYF. The entire variable domain, with the rest obtained from reference TRBV18 and TRBJ2-7, is as follows: NAGVMQNPRHLVRRRGQEARLRCSPMKGHSHVYWYRQLPEEGLKFMVYLQKENIIDESGMPKERFSAEFPKEGPSILRIQQVVRGDSAAYFCASSPSSGRAYEQYFGPGTRLTVT.